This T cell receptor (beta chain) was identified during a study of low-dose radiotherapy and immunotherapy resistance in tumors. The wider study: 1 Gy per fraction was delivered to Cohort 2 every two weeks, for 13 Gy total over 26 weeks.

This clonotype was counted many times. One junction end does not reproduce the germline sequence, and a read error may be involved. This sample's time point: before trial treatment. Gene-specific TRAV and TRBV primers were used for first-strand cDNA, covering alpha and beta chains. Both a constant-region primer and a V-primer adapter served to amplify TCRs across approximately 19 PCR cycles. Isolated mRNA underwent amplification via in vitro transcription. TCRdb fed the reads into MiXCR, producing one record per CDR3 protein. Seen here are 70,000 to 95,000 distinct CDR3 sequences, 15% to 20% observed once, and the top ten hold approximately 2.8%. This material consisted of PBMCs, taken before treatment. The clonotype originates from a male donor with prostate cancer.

In DNA, the CDR3 is TGTGCCAGCAGCGAAGACCCCGGGGGTGGCTCCTACAATGAGCAGTTCTTC. Translating gives CASSEDPGGGSYNEQFF. The V gene is TRBV3-1, the J gene TRBJ2-1; D might be TRBD2 (6 bases). This CDR3 has 17 residues. Germline CDR1 LGHDT, CDR2 YNNKEL (reference sequence).